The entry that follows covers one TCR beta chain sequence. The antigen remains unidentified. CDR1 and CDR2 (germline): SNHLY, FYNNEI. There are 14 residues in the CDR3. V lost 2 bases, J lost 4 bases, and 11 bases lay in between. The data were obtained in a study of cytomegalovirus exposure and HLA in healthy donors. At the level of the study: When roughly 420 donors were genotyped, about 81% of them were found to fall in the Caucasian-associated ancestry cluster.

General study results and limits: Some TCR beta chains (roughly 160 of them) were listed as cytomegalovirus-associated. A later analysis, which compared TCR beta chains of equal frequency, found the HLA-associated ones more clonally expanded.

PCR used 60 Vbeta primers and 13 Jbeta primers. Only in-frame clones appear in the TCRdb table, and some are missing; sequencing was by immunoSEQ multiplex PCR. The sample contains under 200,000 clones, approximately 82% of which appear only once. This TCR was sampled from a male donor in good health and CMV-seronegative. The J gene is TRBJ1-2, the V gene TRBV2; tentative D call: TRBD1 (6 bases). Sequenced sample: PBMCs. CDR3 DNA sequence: TGTGCCAGCAGTGAATGGATAGGGGGCTATGGCTACACCTTC. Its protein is CASSEWIGGYGYTF.